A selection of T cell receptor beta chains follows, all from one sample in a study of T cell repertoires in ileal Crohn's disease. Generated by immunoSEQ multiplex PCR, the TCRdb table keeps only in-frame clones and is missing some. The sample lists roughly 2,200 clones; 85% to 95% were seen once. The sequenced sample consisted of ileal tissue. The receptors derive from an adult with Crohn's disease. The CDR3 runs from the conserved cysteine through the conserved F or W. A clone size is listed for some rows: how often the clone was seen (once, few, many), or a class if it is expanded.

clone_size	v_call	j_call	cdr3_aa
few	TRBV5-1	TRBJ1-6	CASSLTIPNSPLHF
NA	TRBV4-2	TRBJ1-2	CASSLAQGDYGYTF
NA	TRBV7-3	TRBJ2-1	CASSLTGNYNEQFF
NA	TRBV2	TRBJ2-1	CAGGQGAIAGGLGEQFF
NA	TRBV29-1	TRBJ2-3	CSVLGDTQYF
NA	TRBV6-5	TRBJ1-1	CASSKNWDTEAFF
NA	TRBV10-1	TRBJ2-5	CASSATWGPQETQYF
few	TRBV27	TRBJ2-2	CASSPDGGRGTGELFF
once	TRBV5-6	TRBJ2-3	CASSLESVVGIPVTDTQYF
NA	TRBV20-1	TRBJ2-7	CSAVQDYEQYF
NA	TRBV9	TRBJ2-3	CASSVVPGRADTQYF